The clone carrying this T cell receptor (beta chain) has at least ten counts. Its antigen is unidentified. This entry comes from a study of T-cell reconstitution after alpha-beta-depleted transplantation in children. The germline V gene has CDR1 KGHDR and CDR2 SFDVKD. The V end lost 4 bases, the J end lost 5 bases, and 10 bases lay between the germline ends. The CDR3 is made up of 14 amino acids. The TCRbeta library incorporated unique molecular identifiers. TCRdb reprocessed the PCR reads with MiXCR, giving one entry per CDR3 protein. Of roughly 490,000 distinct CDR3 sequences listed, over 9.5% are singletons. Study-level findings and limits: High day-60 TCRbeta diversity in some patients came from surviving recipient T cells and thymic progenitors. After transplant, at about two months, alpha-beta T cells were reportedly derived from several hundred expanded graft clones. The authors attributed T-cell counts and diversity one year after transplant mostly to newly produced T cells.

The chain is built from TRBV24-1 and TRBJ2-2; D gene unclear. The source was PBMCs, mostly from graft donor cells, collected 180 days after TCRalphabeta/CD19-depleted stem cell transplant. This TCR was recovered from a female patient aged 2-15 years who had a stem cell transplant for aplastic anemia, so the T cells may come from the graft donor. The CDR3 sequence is CATSDLRATGELFF. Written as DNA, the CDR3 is TGTGCCACCAGTGACCTACGGGCGACCGGGGAGCTGTTTTTT.